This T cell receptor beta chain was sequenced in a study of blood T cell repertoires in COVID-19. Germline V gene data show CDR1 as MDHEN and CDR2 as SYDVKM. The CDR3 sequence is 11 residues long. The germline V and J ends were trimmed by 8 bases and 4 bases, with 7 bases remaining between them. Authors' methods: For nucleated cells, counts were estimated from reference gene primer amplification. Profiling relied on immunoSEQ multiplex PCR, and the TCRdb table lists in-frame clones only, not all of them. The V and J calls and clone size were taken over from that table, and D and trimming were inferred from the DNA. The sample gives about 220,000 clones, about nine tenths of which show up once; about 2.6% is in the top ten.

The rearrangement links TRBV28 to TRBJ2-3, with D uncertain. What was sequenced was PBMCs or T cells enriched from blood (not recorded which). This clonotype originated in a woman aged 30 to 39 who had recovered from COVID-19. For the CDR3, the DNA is TGTGCCAGCGTCCAGGCAGATACGCAGTATTTT. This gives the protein CASVQADTQYF.